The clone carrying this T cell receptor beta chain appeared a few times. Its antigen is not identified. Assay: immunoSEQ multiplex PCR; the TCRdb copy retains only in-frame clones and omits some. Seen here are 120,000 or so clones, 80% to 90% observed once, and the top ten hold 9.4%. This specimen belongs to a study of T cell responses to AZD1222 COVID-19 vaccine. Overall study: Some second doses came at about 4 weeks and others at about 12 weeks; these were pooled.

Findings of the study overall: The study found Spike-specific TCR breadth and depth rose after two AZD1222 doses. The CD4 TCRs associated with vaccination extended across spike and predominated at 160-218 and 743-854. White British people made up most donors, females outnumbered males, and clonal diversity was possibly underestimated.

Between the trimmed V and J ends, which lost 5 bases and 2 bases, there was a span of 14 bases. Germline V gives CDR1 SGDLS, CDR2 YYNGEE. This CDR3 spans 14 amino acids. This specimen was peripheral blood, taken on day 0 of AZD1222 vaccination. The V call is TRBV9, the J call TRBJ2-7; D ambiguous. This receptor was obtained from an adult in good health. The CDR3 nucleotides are TGTGCCAGCAGTGGTGACGGAGACGCCTACGAGCAGTACTTC. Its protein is CASSGDGDAYEQYF. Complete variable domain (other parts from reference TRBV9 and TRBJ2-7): DSGVTQTPKHLITATGQRVTLRCSPRSGDLSVYWYQQSLDQGLQFLIQYYNGEERAKGNILERFSAQQFPDLHSELNLSSLELGDSALYFCASSGDGDAYEQYFGPGTRLTVT.